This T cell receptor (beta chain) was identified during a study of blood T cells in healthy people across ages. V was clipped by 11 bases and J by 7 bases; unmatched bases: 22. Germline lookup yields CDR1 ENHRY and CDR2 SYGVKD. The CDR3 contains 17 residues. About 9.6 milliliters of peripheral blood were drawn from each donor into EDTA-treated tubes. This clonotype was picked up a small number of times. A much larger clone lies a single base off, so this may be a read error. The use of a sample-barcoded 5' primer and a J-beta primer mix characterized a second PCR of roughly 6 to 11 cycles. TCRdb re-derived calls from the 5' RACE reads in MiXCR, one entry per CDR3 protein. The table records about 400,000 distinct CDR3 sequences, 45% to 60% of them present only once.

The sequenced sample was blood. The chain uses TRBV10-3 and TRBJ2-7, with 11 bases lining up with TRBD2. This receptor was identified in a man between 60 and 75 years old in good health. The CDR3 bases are TGTGCCCCGACACTAGCGGGAGAAGGGGACTCCTACAATGAGCAGTACTTC. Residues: CAPTLAGEGDSYNEQYF.